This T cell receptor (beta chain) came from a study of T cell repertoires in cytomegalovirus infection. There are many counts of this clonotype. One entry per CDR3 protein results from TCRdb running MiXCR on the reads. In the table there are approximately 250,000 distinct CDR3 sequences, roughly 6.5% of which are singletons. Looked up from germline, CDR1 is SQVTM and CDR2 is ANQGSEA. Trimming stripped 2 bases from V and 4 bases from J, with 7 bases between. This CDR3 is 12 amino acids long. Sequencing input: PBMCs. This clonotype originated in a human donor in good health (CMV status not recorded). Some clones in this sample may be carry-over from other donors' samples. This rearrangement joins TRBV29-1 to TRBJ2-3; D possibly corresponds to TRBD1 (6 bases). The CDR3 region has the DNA TGCAGCGTTGAAACAGGGTCAGATACGCAGTATTTT. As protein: CSVETGSDTQYF.